These 14 T cell receptor beta chains were sequenced from one sample in a study of Ad26.COV2.S vaccination and SARS-CoV-2 variants. Treatment described: some 19 received Ad26.COV2.S at low or high dose, single or two shots; several received placebo; per-sample allocation not given. It was on day 63 after the first vaccine or placebo injection that samples were taken. TCRdb's copy holds only in-frame clones and misses some; the assay was immunoSEQ multiplex PCR. The sample has about 440,000 clones; about 90% are singletons. Sequencing was performed on peripheral blood, taken in a trial of Ad26.COV2.S vaccine versus placebo. The receptors derive from a person between 18 and 59 years old who received the Ad26.COV2.S COVID-19 vaccine or a placebo.

The rearrangement links TRBV7-2 to TRBJ2-2; weak D call: TRBD1 (6 bases). The CDR3 covers 14 residues. In germline, CDR1 is SGHTA, CDR2 FQGNSA. V was trimmed by 5 bases and J by 10 bases, leaving 17 bases between them. The DNA of the CDR3 is TGTGCCAGCAGCCGTCACACAGGGATGGCGGAGCTGTTTTTT. It codes for CASSRHTGMAELFF.

CDR3 sequence: CASSLWERVSYEQYF. The CDR3 DNA reads TGTGCCAGCAGCCTCTGGGAGAGGGTTTCCTACGAGCAGTACTTC. The chain employs TRBV28 and TRBJ2-7; a weak D match, TRBD2 (5 bases). The germline V and J ends were trimmed by 6 bases and 1 base, with 16 bases remaining between them. The CDR3 is 15 residues long. CDR1 is MDHEN and CDR2 is SYDVKM in the germline V gene.

V gene TRBV29-1 combines with J gene TRBJ2-3; D ambiguous. Trimming removed 2 bases from V and 5 bases from J, with 17 bases in between. The CDR3 sequence is 15 residues long. Germline V gene data show CDR1 as SQVTM and CDR2 as ANQGSEA. CDR3 coding DNA: TGCAGCGTTGAAAGTCAGGTAGGAGCGAAAGATACGCAGTATTTT. Residues: CSVESQVGAKDTQYF.

This chain links TRBV12-3 or TRBV12-4 with TRBJ2-5; D call uncertain. The CDR3 loop spans 13 amino acids. Trimming removed 8 bases from V and 5 bases from J, with 15 bases in between. In DNA, the CDR3 is TGTGCCAGCCGCCTAATAGGCCGGGAGACCCAGTACTTC. Translation gives CASRLIGRETQYF.

This chain links TRBV4-3 with TRBJ1-2; no definite D call. With 1 base removed from V and 8 bases from J, the gap between germline ends came to 14 bases. The CDR3 covers 14 residues. CDR1 is LGHNA, CDR2 YSLEER, per germline. The CDR3 sequence is CASSQADGLNGYTF. The CDR3 coding sequence is TGCGCCAGCAGCCAAGCGGACGGATTAAACGGCTACACCTTC.

This clone was observed a single time. The chain combines TRBV15 with TRBJ2-1; D unclear. V lost 3 bases to trimming and J lost 3 bases, with 6 bases between them. The CDR3 length is 13 residues. The V gene's germline CDR1 is LNHNV and CDR2 YYDKDF (reference sequence). Here the CDR3 DNA reads TGTGCCACCAGCAGCCGGATCTACAATGAGCAGTTCTTC. This gives the protein CATSSRIYNEQFF.

The chain combines TRBV14 with TRBJ2-3, with TRBD2 identical over 9 bases. Germline loops: CDR1 SGHDN, CDR2 FVKESK. The CDR3 sequence is 19 residues long. Trimming took 0 bases from V and 0 from J; bases not matched to a gene: 10. CDR3 sequence (DNA): TGTGCCAGCAGCCAAGATACTAGCGGGCCCTACACTAGCACAGATACGCAGTATTTT. Residues: CASSQDTSGPYTSTDTQYF.

The chain joins TRBV15 to TRBJ2-7; 9 bases align to TRBD2. The CDR3 contains 15 residues. The germline gives CDR1 LNHNV, CDR2 YYDKDF (reference sequence). V lost 5 bases, J lost 3 bases, and 8 bases stayed unmatched. The CDR3 is CATSFDERGVYEQYF. DNA of the CDR3: TGTGCCACCAGCTTCGACGAGCGGGGGGTCTACGAGCAGTACTTC.

For the CDR3, the DNA is TGTGCCGGACAACCGCCCGGTTCCGATACGCAGTATTTT. Translating gives CAGQPPGSDTQYF. The V and J genes are TRBV7-9 and TRBJ2-3; possible D gene TRBD1, 5 bases. The CDR3 runs 13 residues. Between the trimmed V and J ends, which lost 11 bases and 6 bases, there was a span of 18 bases. CDR1 SEHNR and CDR2 FQNEAQ come from the germline V gene (reference sequence). The whole variable domain, filled in from reference TRBV7-9 and TRBJ2-3, reads DTGVSQNPRHKITKRGQNVTFRCDPISEHNRLYWYRQTLGQGPEFLTYFQNEAQLEKSRLLSDRFSAERPKGSFSTLEIQRTEQGDSAMYLCAGQPPGSDTQYFGPGTRLTVL.

The chain couples TRBV5-4 to TRBJ2-1, with D unclear. Between the trimmed V and J ends, which lost 3 bases and 9 bases, there was a span of 25 bases. In germline, CDR1 is SGHNT, CDR2 YYREEE (reference sequence). The CDR3 covers 17 residues. CDR3 in DNA: TGTGCCAGCAGCTCGCCCGTGAGCCCAACCCTGATGGGTGAGCAGTTCTTC. This translates into CASSSPVSPTLMGEQFF.

The chain employs TRBV7-3 and TRBJ2-3; 9 positions agree with TRBD2. V lost 5 bases to trimming and J lost 2 bases; unmatched junction nucleotides: 5. Germline loops: CDR1 SGHTA, CDR2 FQGTGA. The CDR3 is 15 amino acids. CDR3 protein: CASSASGTYTDTQYF. Here the CDR3 DNA reads TGTGCCAGCAGCGCTAGCGGGACGTACACAGATACGCAGTATTTT. Full variable domain (outside the CDR3, taken from reference TRBV7-3 and TRBJ2-3): GAGVSQTPSNKVTEKGKYVELRCDPISGHTALYWYRQSLGQGPEFLIYFQGTGAADDSGLPNDRFFAVRPEGSVSTLKIQRTERGDSAVYLCASSASGTYTDTQYFGPGTRLTVL.

The chain couples TRBV28 to TRBJ2-3; TRBD1 matches at 9 bases. The CDR3 covers 14 residues. Germline values: CDR1 MDHEN, CDR2 SYDVKM. V trimming: 5 bases; J trimming: 4 bases; junction bases outside the gene matches: 4. This chain's CDR3 is CASSRDRVSDTQYF. The CDR3 DNA follows: TGTGCCAGCAGTAGGGACAGGGTTTCAGATACGCAGTATTTT.

The gene calls are TRBV18 and TRBJ2-1; weak D call: TRBD1 (5 bases). The CDR3 sequence is 17 residues long. Per the germline V gene, CDR1 is KGHSH and CDR2 is LQKENI. V lost 3 bases and J lost 8, with 23 bases in between. In DNA, the CDR3 is TGTGCCAGCTCACCGAGTGTAGGGGAAAAGCTGAGCGATGAGCAGTTCTTC. It codes for CASSPSVGEKLSDEQFF. Full variable domain (outside the CDR3, taken from reference TRBV18 and TRBJ2-1): NAGVMQNPRHLVRRRGQEARLRCSPMKGHSHVYWYRQLPEEGLKFMVYLQKENIIDESGMPKERFSAEFPKEGPSILRIQQVVRGDSAAYFCASSPSVGEKLSDEQFFGPGTRLTVL.

The CDR3 nucleotides read TGTGCCAGCAGCGTAGGCCAAGCGAATCTAGCGGGAGGTGGGGACGAGCAGTACTTC. As protein: CASSVGQANLAGGGDEQYF. This chain joins TRBV9 and TRBJ2-7; 11 positions match TRBD2. The CDR3 loop spans 19 amino acids. V was clipped by 0 bases and J by 5 bases; unmatched bases: 16. Germline V CDR1 and CDR2: SGDLS, YYNGEE.